This T cell receptor (beta chain) derives from a study of T cell responses to AZD1222 COVID-19 vaccine. Whole-study results and caveats: Donors skewed white British and female; clonal diversity was possibly underestimated.

Sequencing was performed with immunoSEQ multiplex PCR; in TCRdb, only in-frame clones are kept and a portion is missing. The repertoire holds 82,000 or so clones, 90% to 95% seen once, with around 4.9% in the top ten. To note about this clone: Its target is unknown.

The CDR3 has 15 amino acids. V was trimmed by 4 bases and J by 6 bases, leaving 15 bases between them. Germline V lookup: CDR1 LGHDT, CDR2 YNNKEL (reference sequence). J is TRBJ2-2 and V is TRBV3-1 (or the pseudogene TRBV3-2); a possible D gene is TRBD2 (6 bases). The TCR was taken from an adult in good health. Specimen: peripheral blood, collected on day 0 of AZD1222 vaccination. CDR3 residues: CASSRGELSSGELFF. The DNA for the CDR3 is TGTGCCAGCAGCCGGGGGGAACTCTCATCCGGGGAGCTGTTTTTT.